The 27 T cell receptor beta chains below all came from one sample that was sequenced in a study of T cells after yellow fever vaccination. Each CDR3 protein gets one entry after TCRdb re-called the 5' RACE reads with MiXCR. In the table there are 30,000 or so distinct CDR3 sequences, 6% to 8% of which are singletons. Source: PBMCs, either bulk or a sorted T-cell subset (CD4+, CD8+, memory, or dextramer-sorted; not recorded which), taken on the day of the yellow fever booster vaccination. These TCRs come from a man under 40 who received the YFV17D yellow fever vaccine.

This clonotype was counted ten times or more. V gene TRBV5-1 combines with J gene TRBJ2-2; tentatively, D is TRBD2 (6 bases). Germline values: CDR1 SGHRS, CDR2 YFSETQ. With 5 bases removed from V and 5 bases from J, the gap between germline ends came to 13 bases. This CDR3 region has 14 residues. CDR3 sequence (DNA): TGCGCCAGCAGTCCCGTGGGGGGAACCGGGGAGCTGTTTTTT. Its protein is CASSPVGGTGELFF.

This clonotype was picked up many times. CDR3 sequence reads: CASSQDFRGAYNEQFF. Written as DNA, the CDR3 is TGCGCCAGCAGCCAAGATTTCAGGGGCGCATACAATGAGCAGTTCTTC. This chain links TRBV4-3 with TRBJ2-1, with TRBD1 as a possible D gene (6 bases). Trimming left V 0 bases short and J 4 bases short, with 13 bases between. Germline lookup yields CDR1 LGHNA and CDR2 YSLEER. CDR3 length equals 16 residues.

Only a few counts were recorded for this clonotype. CDR3 sequence: CATSGDRTRETQYF. The CDR3 DNA sequence: TGTGCCACCAGCGGGGACAGGACACGGGAGACCCAGTACTTC. The rearrangement joins TRBV15 to TRBJ2-5; 8 bases map to TRBD1. The CDR3 totals 14 residues. V was clipped by 5 bases and J by 5 bases; unmatched bases: 7. Germline values: CDR1 LNHNV, CDR2 YYDKDF (reference sequence).

Judged by abundance, this clonotype is medium-sized. This rearrangement joins TRBV7-2 to TRBJ2-4; no clear D gene. CDR3 length: 14 residues. V dropped 1 base and J dropped 0 bases, with 4 bases sitting between them. The germline V gene has CDR1 SGHTA and CDR2 FQGNSA. The DNA for the CDR3 is TGTGCCAGCAGCTTAGACCCAGCCAAAAACATTCAGTACTTC. Translation gives CASSLDPAKNIQYF. The full variable domain, completed using reference TRBV7-2 and TRBJ2-4, is GAGVSQSPSNKVTEKGKDVELRCDPISGHTALYWYRQSLGQGLEFLIYFQGNSAPDKSGLPSDRFSAERTGGSVSTLTIQRTQQEDSAVYLCASSLDPAKNIQYFGAGTRLSVL.

The chain links TRBV7-2 to TRBJ2-7; the match to TRBD2 covers 7 bases. The ends lost 6 bases at V and 7 bases at J; junction bases unmatched: 3. The CDR3 contains 11 residues. CDR1 is SGHTA and CDR2 is FQGNSA in the germline V gene. CDR3 region: CASSLAVEQYF. In nucleotides, the CDR3 is TGTGCCAGCAGTCTAGCGGTTGAGCAGTACTTC. The full variable domain, in which reference TRBV7-2 and TRBJ2-7 provide the parts outside the CDR3, is GAGVSQSPSNKVTEKGKDVELRCDPISGHTALYWYRQSLGQGLEFLIYFQGNSAPDKSGLPSDRFSAERTGGSVSTLTIQRTQQEDSAVYLCASSLAVEQYFGPGTRLTVT.

Only a few counts were recorded for this clonotype. The chain is built from TRBV20-1 and TRBJ1-1; D call uncertain. CDR1 DFQATT and CDR2 SNEGSKA come from the germline V gene (reference sequence). V lost 8 bases to trimming and J lost 1 base, with 17 bases between them. The CDR3 loop spans 14 amino acids. The chain's CDR3 is CSTYRETPNTEAFF. Written as DNA, the CDR3 is TGCAGTACTTACCGGGAGACCCCGAACACTGAAGCTTTCTTT.

At least ten counts were recorded for this clonotype. The chain links TRBV5-1 to TRBJ2-5; 8 positions match TRBD1. This CDR3 spans 16 amino acids. J was trimmed by 4 bases and V by 5 bases; bases with no gene match: 13. CDR1 and CDR2 from the germline V gene are SGHRS and YFSETQ. The CDR3 spells CASSSGQGPRSETQYF. The CDR3 DNA is TGCGCCAGCAGTTCCGGACAGGGCCCCCGATCAGAGACCCAGTACTTC. Combining the CDR3 with reference TRBV5-1 and TRBJ2-5 gives the whole variable domain KAGVTQTPRYLIKTRGQQVTLSCSPISGHRSVSWYQQTPGQGLQFLFEYFSETQRNKGNFPGRFSGRQFSNSRSEMNVSTLELGDSALYLCASSSGQGPRSETQYFGPGTRLLVL.

This clonotype appeared many times. This chain's CDR3 is CASRTGGRYGYTF. The CDR3 nucleotides are TGTGCCAGCAGAACAGGGGGACGGTATGGCTACACCTTC. The genes are TRBV6-5 and TRBJ1-2, with 8 bases matching TRBD1. J gave up 5 bases and V 6 bases, and 5 bases lay outside the gene matches. Germline assignment: CDR1 MNHEY and CDR2 SVGAGI. The CDR3 runs to 13 residues.

Of note for this clonotype: A much larger clonotype is one base distant, so this may be a read error. The chain links TRBV20-1 to TRBJ2-3; tentatively, D is TRBD2 (5 bases). CDR3 length: 14 residues. Germline CDR1 reads DFQATT; CDR2 reads SNEGSKA (reference sequence). The V end was cut by 3 bases, the J end by 6 bases, with 16 bases between. DNA for the CDR3: TGCAGTGCTAGCGGCGCCCCTAGGACTGATACGCAGTATTTT. Protein product: CSASGAPRTDTQYF.

This clonotype has at least ten counts. V is TRBV7-2 and J is TRBJ1-1; no clear D. This CDR3 has 14 amino acids. CDR1 is SGHTA, CDR2 FQGNSA, per germline. Trimming pared 5 bases from V and 3 bases from J, leaving 13 bases between. The CDR3 here is CASSKATWDTEAFF. As DNA, the CDR3 is TGTGCCAGCAGCAAGGCTACCTGGGACACTGAAGCTTTCTTT. Based on the CDR3 plus reference TRBV7-2 and TRBJ1-1, the full variable domain is GAGVSQSPSNKVTEKGKDVELRCDPISGHTALYWYRQSLGQGLEFLIYFQGNSAPDKSGLPSDRFSAERTGGSVSTLTIQRTQQEDSAVYLCASSKATWDTEAFFGQGTRLTVV.

The rearrangement uses TRBV18 and TRBJ2-1; perhaps TRBD1 as D (6 bases). The CDR3 has 13 residues. Trimming cost V 6 bases and J 11 bases, with 17 bases left between them. CDR1 KGHSH and CDR2 LQKENI come from the germline V gene. In DNA, the CDR3 is TGTGCCAGCTCCGAGGACAGCCACCCGAAGCAGTTCTTC. Translation: CASSEDSHPKQFF. Full variable domain (rest looked up from reference TRBV18 and TRBJ2-1): NAGVMQNPRHLVRRRGQEARLRCSPMKGHSHVYWYRQLPEEGLKFMVYLQKENIIDESGMPKERFSAEFPKEGPSILRIQQVVRGDSAAYFCASSEDSHPKQFFGPGTRLTVL.

In DNA form, the CDR3 reads TGTGCCTGGAGAACCCCGGGACAGCAAGAGACCCAGTACTTC. Translation: CAWRTPGQQETQYF. The chain carries TRBV30 and TRBJ2-5, with 7 nucleotides matching TRBD1. The CDR3 consists of 14 residues. V gave up 3 bases and J gave up 2 bases; unmatched junction bases: 6. Germline CDR1 and CDR2: GTSNPN and SVGIG (reference sequence).

The J gene is TRBJ1-5, the V gene TRBV7-9; unclear D gene. Germline V gene data show CDR1 as SEHNR and CDR2 as FQNEAQ (reference sequence). With 5 bases removed from V and 4 bases from J, the gap between germline ends came to 15 bases. The length of the CDR3 is 15 residues. The CDR3 region has the DNA TGTGCCAGCAGCGACGGTTCCGTAAGGAATCAGCCCCAGCATTTT. Translating it yields CASSDGSVRNQPQHF.

This clonotype was counted a few times. The chain carries TRBV11-3 and TRBJ1-1, with D maybe TRBD1 (6 bases). Germline CDR1 SGHNT, CDR2 YENEEA. CDR3 length equals 14 residues. Trimming took off 0 bases at V and 4 bases at J, with 9 bases between the two ends. Here the CDR3 DNA reads TGTGCCAGCAGCTTAGAGGGGGCCGGCACTGAAGCTTTCTTT. Its protein product is CASSLEGAGTEAFF.

This clonotype turned up a few times. The rearrangement uses TRBV6-5 and TRBJ2-5; TRBD1 matches at 9 bases. The length of the CDR3 is 16 residues. CDR1 and CDR2 from the germline V gene are MNHEY and SVGAGI. Germline trimming cut 0 bases from V and 5 bases from J; bases unmatched to any gene: 7. The DNA of the CDR3 is TGTGCCAGCAGTTACTCGCCGACAGGGGGATGGGAGACCCAGTACTTC. Amino acid sequence: CASSYSPTGGWETQYF.

This clonotype was picked up many times. The DNA of the CDR3 is TGCGCCAGCAGCCAAACTAGCGGGAGCCGTGAGCAGTTCTTC. Residues: CASSQTSGSREQFF. This chain links TRBV4-3 with TRBJ2-1, with 11 bases fitting TRBD2. The CDR3 consists of 14 residues. V trimming: 2 bases; J trimming: 9 bases; junction bases outside the gene matches: 3. Germline V gives CDR1 LGHNA, CDR2 YSLEER.

There are many counts of this clonotype. V gene TRBV12-3 or TRBV12-4 combines with J gene TRBJ2-7; possibly TRBD1 for D (6 bases). The CDR3 contains 15 residues. V shed 6 bases and J shed 4 bases, with 19 bases lying between them. CDR3 residues: CASSPRGHSGYEQYF. The CDR3 region has the DNA TGTGCCAGCAGCCCCAGGGGTCATTCAGGGTACGAGCAGTACTTC.

The chain joins TRBV18 to TRBJ2-1; tentatively, D is TRBD1 or TRBD2 (6 bases each). CDR1 and CDR2 from the germline V gene are KGHSH and LQKENI. Trimming stripped 3 bases from V and 3 bases from J, with 12 bases between. This CDR3 contains 15 residues. DNA of the CDR3: TGTGCCAGCTCACCCCAGGAGGGGGTCTACAATGAGCAGTTCTTC. Residues: CASSPQEGVYNEQFF.

In DNA, the CDR3 is TGTGCCATCAGTCAAGGGGAACAAGAGACCCAGTACTTC. It is translated as CAISQGEQETQYF. This rearrangement joins TRBV10-3 to TRBJ2-5, with a possible D match to TRBD1 (5 bases). The V gene lost 5 bases and the J gene lost 2 bases, with 9 bases spanning the gap. The germline gives CDR1 ENHRY, CDR2 SYGVKD. This CDR3 has 13 amino acids.

This clonotype was seen repeatedly, ten times or more. V usage is TRBV18 and J usage is TRBJ2-2, with D possibly matching TRBD1 (5 bases). Germline lookup yields CDR1 KGHSH and CDR2 LQKENI. Trimming pared 2 bases from V and 0 bases from J, leaving 10 bases between. The CDR3 sequence is 16 residues long. For the CDR3, the DNA is TGTGCCAGCTCACCAATACAGGTTTCGAACACCGGGGAGCTGTTTTTT. This encodes CASSPIQVSNTGELFF. Full variable domain (outside the CDR3, taken from reference TRBV18 and TRBJ2-2): NAGVMQNPRHLVRRRGQEARLRCSPMKGHSHVYWYRQLPEEGLKFMVYLQKENIIDESGMPKERFSAEFPKEGPSILRIQQVVRGDSAAYFCASSPIQVSNTGELFFGEGSRLTVL.

This clonotype was recorded at least ten times. The chain combines TRBV6-1 with TRBJ1-1, with 8 bases aligning to TRBD1. This CDR3 is 15 amino acids long. V dropped 2 bases and J dropped 0; count of bases not matched to a gene: 2. CDR1 is MNHNS, CDR2 SASEGT, per germline. The CDR3 spells CASSEQGAMNTEAFF. CDR3 sequence (DNA): TGTGCCAGCAGTGAACAGGGGGCGATGAACACTGAAGCTTTCTTT.

This clonotype was seen more than once but under ten times. The rearrangement joins TRBV4-2 to TRBJ1-2, with 7 bases lining up with TRBD1. J lost 13 bases, V lost 1 base, and 6 bases had no gene match. Looked up from germline, CDR1 is LGHNA and CDR2 is YNFKEQ. CDR3 length: 12 amino acids. For the CDR3, the DNA is TGTGCCAGCAGCCAAGTAACAGGGGAAGGCACCTTC. Its protein product is CASSQVTGEGTF.

At least ten counts were recorded for this clonotype. This chain links TRBV20-1 with TRBJ2-3; 10 nucleotides line up with TRBD1. V was pared by 3 bases and J by 3 bases, with 9 bases of the junction left unmatched. Per germline, CDR1 DFQATT and CDR2 SNEGSKA (reference sequence). This CDR3 region has 16 residues. This chain's CDR3 is CSASSSGTGDTDTQYF. The CDR3 region has the DNA TGCAGTGCTAGCTCTTCCGGGACAGGGGATACAGATACGCAGTATTTT.

In this sample, this clonotype turned up many times. This chain joins TRBV6-1 and TRBJ1-1; a possible D gene is TRBD1 (6 bases). Germline lookup yields CDR1 MNHNS and CDR2 SASEGT. CDR3 size: 14 residues. V lost 6 bases and J lost 7, with 18 bases in between. The CDR3: CASRKGDRGVEAFF. The CDR3 DNA follows: TGTGCCAGCAGGAAGGGGGATCGCGGGGTTGAAGCTTTCTTT.

This clonotype was seen a few times. The J gene is TRBJ1-1, the V gene TRBV5-6; perhaps TRBD1 as D (5 bases). V lost 4 bases and J lost 8, with 9 bases in between. There are 11 residues in the CDR3. Germline-derived CDR1 and CDR2 are SGHDT and YYEEEE. CDR3 bases: TGTGCCAGCAGCATCCGGGACGAAGCTTTCTTT. Translation: CASSIRDEAFF.

This clonotype was seen ten or more times. The chain joins TRBV6-2 or TRBV6-3 to TRBJ2-2, with D possibly TRBD1 on 6 matching bases. The CDR3 consists of 15 residues. V was trimmed by 6 bases and J by 8 bases, leaving 19 bases between them. Per germline, CDR1 MNHEY and CDR2 SVGEGT. The CDR3 here is CASRTGPGSRGELFF. Here the CDR3 DNA reads TGTGCCAGCAGGACAGGTCCAGGCAGTCGTGGGGAGCTGTTTTTT.

There are many counts of this clonotype. V usage is TRBV7-8 and J usage is TRBJ2-4, with D perhaps being TRBD1 or TRBD2 (7 bases each). The germline CDR1 and CDR2 sequences are SGHVS and FQNEAQ. With 5 bases removed from V and 8 bases from J, the gap between germline ends came to 16 bases. The CDR3 loop spans 14 amino acids. DNA of the CDR3: TGTGCCAGCAGCGAAAACCAGGGGGGGGACATTCAGTACTTC. This sequence encodes CASSENQGGDIQYF.